The entry below gives a single T cell receptor (beta chain) sequence along with its context. With 60 Vbeta and 13 Jbeta primers, the PCR was carried out. The assay was immunoSEQ multiplex PCR, and TCRdb's table has in-frame clones only and misses some. The sample records some 160,000 clones, 70% to 90% being singletons. Germline CDR1 MNHEY, CDR2 SMNVEV (reference sequence). The CDR3 is 15 residues long. J lost 2 bases, V lost 5 bases, and 9 bases had no gene match. The sample comes from a study of cytomegalovirus exposure and HLA in healthy donors. J is TRBJ2-7 and V is TRBV27; 7 bases are a match to TRBD1. Sequencing was performed on PBMCs. The sequence was obtained from a young man in good health and CMV-seropositive. CDR3 sequence: CASSHRDRLPYEQYF. The CDR3 DNA reads TGTGCCAGCAGTCACCGGGACAGATTACCCTACGAGCAGTACTTC.